These T cell receptor beta chains were read from a single sample in a study of a mutant IDH1 vaccine in newly diagnosed glioma. Their recognized antigens are unknown. Sequenced by immunoSEQ multiplex PCR; TCRdb stores in-frame clones only, minus some. In the table there are over 55,000 clones, more than 80% of which are singletons. Sequencing used PBMCs, obtained from a glioma patient whose treatment included an IDH1 peptide vaccine. The receptors derive from a man in his forties or fifties with glioma. Both conserved end residues are part of each CDR3. Fields, in order: J gene, V gene, clone size, D gene, CDR3 DNA, CDR3 protein. A D gene is named only where the DNA matches it firmly. The size of a clone is reported for some rows only, either as once, few or many, or as a class for expanded clones.

TRBJ1-5 TRBV2 few NA TGTGCCAGCAGTCCCGACATACCCCAGCCCCAGCATTTT CASSPDIPQPQHF
TRBJ2-2 TRBV7-3 NA NA TGTGCCAGCAGCTTAGGTCCCCAGGGAGGAGACACCGGGGAGCTGTTTTTT CASSLGPQGGDTGELFF
TRBJ2-7 TRBV10-2 NA NA TGCGCCAGCACCCGGGGTCCCTCCTACGAGCAGTACTTC CASTRGPSYEQYF
TRBJ2-6 TRBV11-2 NA NA TGTGCCAGCAGCTTAAGCTTCTCTGGGGCCAACGTCCTGACTTTC CASSLSFSGANVLTF
TRBJ2-5 TRBV9 NA NA TGTGCCAGCAGCGGCGAGGGGGGCTCTCGACAGACCCAGTACTTC CASSGEGGSRQTQYF
TRBJ1-5 TRBV27 NA TRBD1 TGTGCCAGCAGTCTCTCGACAGGGGTAAGCAATCAGCCCCAGCATTTT CASSLSTGVSNQPQHF
TRBJ2-3 TRBV5-5 NA NA TGTGCCAGCAGCTTAGGGCGGGACGACACAGATACGCAGTATTTT CASSLGRDDTDTQYF
TRBJ2-3 TRBV10-3 NA NA TGTGCCAGCCAAGCGGCCCGCACAGATACGCAGTATTTT CASQAARTDTQYF
TRBJ2-1 TRBV10-2 NA TRBD1 TGCGCCAGCAGTGTAAAGGGGGCGGGTGAGCAGTTCTTC CASSVKGAGEQFF
TRBJ2-7 TRBV11-2 NA NA TGTGCCAGCAGCTTAGATAGTCCCACCCTTTACGAGCAGTACTTC CASSLDSPTLYEQYF
TRBJ1-5 TRBV4-1 NA NA TGCGCCAGCAGCCAAGAAATAGGAACCCGCAATCAGCCCCAGCATTTT CASSQEIGTRNQPQHF
TRBJ1-1 TRBV19 NA NA TGTGCCAGTAGTATTAGCGCGGCACAGTTGAACACTGAAGCTTTCTTT CASSISAAQLNTEAFF
TRBJ2-7 TRBV6-5 NA NA TGTGCCAGCAGTTACTCTGCTGGACAGTTCGAGCAGTACTTC CASSYSAGQFEQYF
TRBJ2-3 TRBV9 NA TRBD2 TGTGCCAGCAGCCGACTAGCAGGTACGCAGTATTTT CASSRLAGTQYF
TRBJ1-2 TRBV7-9 NA TRBD1 TGTGCCAGCAGCTTAGGGACAGGGGGTAACTATGGCTACACCTTC CASSLGTGGNYGYTF
TRBJ1-2 TRBV7-2 NA NA TGTGCCAGCAGCTTAGTTAAGGCTTTTATTGGGGATGGCTACACCTTC CASSLVKAFIGDGYTF
TRBJ1-4 TRBV18 few NA TGTGCCAGCTCAAAGGAGTTGATTGAAAAACTGTTTTTT CASSKELIEKLFF
TRBJ2-2 TRBV4-3 NA NA TGCGCCAGCAGCCACCTAGCGTCGAACACCGGGGAGCTGTTTTTT CASSHLASNTGELFF
TRBJ2-3 TRBV11-3 NA TRBD2 TGTGCCAGCAGCTTAGGCGGACTAGCGGGCTGGCTGAGGGATACGCAGTATTTT CASSLGGLAGWLRDTQYF
TRBJ2-1 TRBV19 NA TRBD1 TGTGCCAGTAGTACCTCGACAGGGGGCGCGGGCAATGAGCAGTTCTTC CASSTSTGGAGNEQFF
TRBJ2-1 TRBV7-3 once TRBD2 TGTGCCAGCAGCTCGGGACTAGGCGTAAATGAGCAGTTCTTC CASSSGLGVNEQFF
TRBJ2-3 TRBV7-2 NA TRBD2 TGTGCCAGCAGCTTATTAGGCGGGGGGCCCACAGATACGCAGTATTTT CASSLLGGGPTDTQYF
TRBJ1-1 TRBV10-2 NA NA TGCGCCAGCAGTGTGATTATAGGGGGAACTGAAGCTTTCTTT CASSVIIGGTEAFF
TRBJ2-1 TRBV19 NA NA TGTGCCAGTAGTATAGGGGGCTACAACAATGAGCAGTTCTTC CASSIGGYNNEQFF
TRBJ2-1 TRBV6-5 NA NA TGTAGGACCTGGGGGAGAGAAAAGCAGTTCTTC CRTWGREKQFF
TRBJ1-6 TRBV5-8 NA NA TGTGCCAGCAGCTTGAAAGGGAAGGGCAGGGGCACTTACAATTCACCCCTCCACTTT CASSLKGKGRGTYNSPLHF
TRBJ2-4 TRBV29-1 NA NA TGCAGCGCCTCCCTTATAGCCAAAAACATTCAGTACTTC CSASLIAKNIQYF
TRBJ1-1 TRBV10-1 NA NA TGCGCCAGCAGTGAGAGGTCCTGGACTGAAGCTTTCTTT CASSERSWTEAFF
TRBJ2-1 TRBV29-1 NA TRBD2 TGCAGCGTCCGGAGCGGGGGGTACAATGAGCAGTTCTTC CSVRSGGYNEQFF
TRBJ2-1 TRBV5-1 NA NA TGCGCCAGCAGCTTGAGGGTTGAGCAGTTCTTC CASSLRVEQFF
TRBJ1-1 TRBV4-2 NA NA TGTGCCAGCAGTCGTGATGCGAACACTGAAGCTTTCTTT CASSRDANTEAFF
TRBJ2-3 TRBV12-1 NA NA TGTGCCAGCACCACTACAGATACGCAGTATTTT CASTTTDTQYF
TRBJ1-5 TRBV28 NA NA TGTGCCAGCAGTTTGGGGCCAAGCAATCAGCCCCAGCATTTT CASSLGPSNQPQHF
TRBJ2-2 TRBV7-8 NA TRBD2 TGTGCCAGCAGAAATCTAGCGGGGGGGCCAGGCGGGGAGCTGTTTTTT CASRNLAGGPGGELFF
TRBJ2-1 TRBV5-1 NA NA TGCGCCAGCAGCGGATCATCAGGGGAGTTTAACAATGAGCAGTTCTTC CASSGSSGEFNNEQFF
TRBJ2-1 TRBV6-1 NA NA TGTGCCAGCAGTGACGGCGGGACCTGGACCCTCTACAATGAGCAGTTCTTC CASSDGGTWTLYNEQFF
TRBJ2-3 TRBV10-3 NA TRBD2 TGTGCCATCAGTGATCGGACTAGCGGGAGTCCAGATACGCAGTATTTT CAISDRTSGSPDTQYF
TRBJ2-5 TRBV7-2 NA NA TGTGCCAGCAGCAAATACAAACAGACCCAGTACTTC CASSKYKQTQYF
TRBJ1-2 TRBV4-2 NA TRBD1 TGTGCCAGCAGCCAAGCCCCGACAGGGGGCGCGTACTATGGCTACACCTTC CASSQAPTGGAYYGYTF
TRBJ2-2 TRBV19 NA NA TGTGCCAGTAGTATAGATGGGGGGACACGGAACACCGGGGAGCTGTTTTTT CASSIDGGTRNTGELFF
TRBJ2-7 TRBV27 NA TRBD1 TGTGCCAGCAGTCTAGGGACAGGGGAGGTATTGTACGAGCAGTACTTC CASSLGTGEVLYEQYF
TRBJ1-1 TRBV6-4 many TRBD1 TGTGCCAGCAGTGACTGGGACAGGGCGACTGAAGCTTTCTTT CASSDWDRATEAFF
TRBJ2-3 TRBV5-6 NA NA TGTGCCAGCAGCTTTGACGGGGGGCCTTACACAGATACGCAGTATTTT CASSFDGGPYTDTQYF
TRBJ2-7 TRBV18 once TRBD2 TGTGCCAGCTCACCGCCGACGCTAGCGGGGGGGAGCGAGCAGTACTTC CASSPPTLAGGSEQYF
TRBJ2-7 TRBV5-1 NA TRBD1 TGCGCCAGCAGCCCCGGGACAGGCAGGGGTGAGCAGTACTTC CASSPGTGRGEQYF
TRBJ1-5 TRBV27 NA TRBD1 TGTGCCAGCAGCTCTACCGGGACAGGGACGCCCCAGCATTTT CASSSTGTGTPQHF
TRBJ1-1 TRBV28 NA NA TGTGCCAGCAGACCTTCCGGAGAGAGGGCTTTCTTT CASRPSGERAFF
TRBJ2-5 TRBV6-5 NA NA TGTGCCAGCAGACTCAGGGGTGGAAAGCAAGAGACCCAGTACTTC CASRLRGGKQETQYF
TRBJ2-7 TRBV9 once NA TGTGCCAGCAGCGCAGCGCAAGGACAGATCGAGCAGTACTTC CASSAAQGQIEQYF